This entry is about one T cell receptor (beta chain). This clonotype has at least ten counts. The clone's antigen remains unknown. Compared with germline, one end of the junction differs, possibly owing to a read error. Taken from cysteine to phenylalanine, the CDR3 has 11 residues. Solely the CDR3 DNA is kept, with 33 bases framed from the first base. CDR1 and CDR2 (SGHRS, YFSETQ) derive from the germline V gene. This sample is drawn from a study of CD8 T cells in ankylosing spondylitis (dated 2017 in TCRdb). Regarding the study in general: To find TCR variants linked to disease, the study profiled T cell receptor beta repertoires in ankylosing spondylitis patients and healthy donors. The whole study cohort included 90 to 120 healthy donors and 20 to 30 ankylosing spondylitis patients. Samples of peripheral blood were taken, and for ankylosing spondylitis patients, synovial fluid was collected as well.

Study-level results and caveats: The disease-linked clones were reported to be significantly enriched in matched synovial fluid samples from ankylosing spondylitis patients. Some motif variants were previously reported in synovial fluid and blood of reactive arthritis patients, suggesting common disease-initiation mechanisms. Blood from ankylosing spondylitis patients appeared to be characterized by a TCR beta motif composed of about eight highly homologous amino acid variants. A CD8+ phenotype was shown by the disease-linked clones, which were found at relatively low frequencies in peripheral blood.

TCRdb names Illumina HiSeq 2500 as the instrument used. Quantitative 5'-RACE with molecular barcodes was used to prepare TCR beta libraries. The authors' pipeline ran thus. To identify disease-linked TCR variants, a new computational method was used, one built on a probabilistic model of VDJ rearrangement. TCRdb ran its own pipeline on the public reads, namely fastp trimming at Q25 and MiXCR clone calling, and kept in-frame beta chains. Every entry covers one CDR3 protein and lists the most common genes and DNA from its rows. TCRdb's processing, not the authors' own work, is the source of the V and J calls. Across this sample there are under 150,000 distinct CDR3 sequences, with approximately 17% seen only once. In total, the top ten clones hold 30% to 35% of the sample.

The clonotype originates from a male donor with ankylosing spondylitis. The specimen sequenced was blood, either unsorted or a sorted T cell fraction (not recorded which). The chain employs TRBV5-1 and TRBJ2-5, with the D gene too uncertain to name. DNA sequence: TGTGCCAGCAGTCTCCAAGAGACCCAGTACTTC. Its product reads: CASSLQETQYF.